This T cell receptor beta chain was found in a study of cytomegalovirus exposure and HLA in healthy donors. This clone appeared a few times. Germline CDR1 reads LNHDA; CDR2 reads SQIVND (reference sequence). V was cut by 2 bases and J by 5 bases, with 12 bases left in between. The CDR3 runs to 14 residues. Use of 60 Vbeta and 13 Jbeta primers characterized the PCR. Profiled with immunoSEQ multiplex PCR; TCRdb holds only in-frame clones, not every one. The table records fewer than 250,000 clones, 82% of them present only once. V gene TRBV19 combines with J gene TRBJ1-1, with D maybe TRBD1 (5 bases). The sequencing sample was made of PBMCs. This receptor was identified in a man between 40 and 49 years old in good health and CMV-seropositive. For the CDR3, the DNA is TGTGCCAGTAGTATATGGGGGAGGAGTACTGAAGCTTTCTTT. Translating gives CASSIWGRSTEAFF.